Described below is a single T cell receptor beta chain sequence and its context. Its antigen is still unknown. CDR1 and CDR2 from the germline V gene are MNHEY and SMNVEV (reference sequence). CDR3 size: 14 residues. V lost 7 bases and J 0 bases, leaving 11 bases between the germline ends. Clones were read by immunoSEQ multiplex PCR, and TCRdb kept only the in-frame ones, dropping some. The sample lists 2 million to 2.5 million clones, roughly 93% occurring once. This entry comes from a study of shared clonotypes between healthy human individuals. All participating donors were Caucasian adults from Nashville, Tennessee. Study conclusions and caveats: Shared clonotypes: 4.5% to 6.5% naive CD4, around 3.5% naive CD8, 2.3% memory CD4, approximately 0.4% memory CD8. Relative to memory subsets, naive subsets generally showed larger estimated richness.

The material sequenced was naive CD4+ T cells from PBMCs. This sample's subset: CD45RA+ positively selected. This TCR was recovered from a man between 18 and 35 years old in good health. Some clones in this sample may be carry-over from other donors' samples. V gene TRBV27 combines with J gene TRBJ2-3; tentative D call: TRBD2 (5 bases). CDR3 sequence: CASKGSGSTDTQYF. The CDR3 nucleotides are TGTGCCAGCAAAGGGAGCGGCAGCACAGATACGCAGTATTTT.